The next 5 T cell receptor beta chains were all read from a single sample in a study of breast tumors, draining lymph nodes, adjacent tissues. Samples came from axillary lymph nodes draining the breast cancer. TCRdb fed the multiplex PCR reads into MiXCR, producing one record per CDR3 protein. The data hold about 80,000 distinct CDR3 sequences, with approximately 20% observed a single time. The sequencing sample was made of axillary lymph node tissue. The receptors were gathered from a female donor with breast cancer. Some clones in this sample may be carry-over from other donors' samples.

Many counts were recorded for this clonotype. The rearrangement links TRBV7-9 to TRBJ1-2; D gene unclear. V dropped 2 bases and J dropped 6 bases, with 10 bases sitting between them. Germline-derived CDR1 and CDR2 are SEHNR and FQNEAQ (reference sequence). This CDR3 is built from 13 residues. The CDR3 spells CASSLRGSHGYTF. CDR3 bases: TGTGCCAGCAGCTTACGAGGGAGCCATGGCTACACCTTC.

Note on this clonotype: The CDR3 ends on some other residue instead of the conserved phenylalanine or tryptophan, so this is likely a read error. This rearrangement joins TRBV20-1 to TRBJ2-1, with 10 bases identical to TRBD2. This CDR3 has 15 residues. Germline CDR1 is DFQATT and CDR2 is SNEGSKA (reference sequence). Trimming at V came to 3 bases and at J to 9 bases, leaving 11 bases not matched to a gene. The CDR3 reads CSASTVAGGWSEQFL. For the CDR3, the DNA is TGCAGTGCTAGTACGGTAGCGGGAGGTTGGAGTGAGCAGTTCCTC.

This clonotype has at least ten counts. The V gene is TRBV7-9, the J gene TRBJ2-3; 11 bases match TRBD2. The CDR3 runs 17 residues. V lost 4 bases and J lost 5; bases outside the gene matches: 11. The V gene's germline CDR1 is SEHNR and CDR2 FQNEAQ (reference sequence). The CDR3 loop reads CASSSTLLAGDLDTQYF. CDR3 nucleotide sequence: TGTGCCAGCAGCTCGACCCTACTAGCGGGAGATTTAGATACGCAGTATTTT.

This clonotype was seen only once. The V call is TRBV30, the J call TRBJ2-1, with TRBD2 matching over 12 bases. J was trimmed by 10 bases and V by 3 bases; bases with no gene match: 10. The CDR3 loop spans 15 amino acids. The germline CDR1 and CDR2 sequences are GTSNPN and SVGIG (reference sequence). The CDR3 DNA reads as TGTGCCTGGAGCCCCCTAGCGGGAGGGCGAGGGGAGCAGTTCTTC. Translated, it gives CAWSPLAGGRGEQFF.

In regard to this clonotype: This may be a read error: a much more frequent sequence differs by one nucleotide. J is TRBJ2-5 and V is TRBV11-2, with D possibly being TRBD1 or TRBD2 (5 bases each). CDR1 and CDR2 (germline): SGHAT, FQNNGV. The CDR3 is made up of 15 amino acids. This CDR3 reads CASSFGRRGQETQCF. CDR3 DNA: TGTGCCAGCAGCTTTGGGCGCCGGGGCCAAGAGACCCAGTGCTTC.